This T cell receptor beta chain is from a study of cytomegalovirus exposure and HLA in healthy donors. Overall study results and limits: It was confirmed in vitro that a few of the CMV-associated chains were specific for CMV antigens. The investigators catalogued 160 or so TCR beta chains as cytomegalovirus-associated.

In regard to this clone: What it binds is not known.

With 60 Vbeta and 13 Jbeta primers, the PCR was carried out. Sequencing used immunoSEQ multiplex PCR; TCRdb keeps in-frame clones, though not all of them. The table records 120,000 to 150,000 clones, 75% to 90% of them present only once. The CDR3 is made up of 15 amino acids. Germline V gene data show CDR1 as SGHAT and CDR2 as FQNNGV. Trimming at V came to 4 bases and at J to 7 bases, leaving 6 bases not matched to a gene. This TCR derives from a woman in her 30s in good health and CMV-seronegative. V is TRBV11-2 and J is TRBJ2-1; 11 bases agree with TRBD2. The sequenced sample was PBMCs. The chain's CDR3 is CASSSMIAGGNEQFF. The DNA of the CDR3 is TGTGCCAGCAGCTCGATGATAGCGGGGGGGAATGAGCAGTTCTTC. Full variable domain (missing parts from reference TRBV11-2 and TRBJ2-1): EAGVAQSPRYKIIEKRQSVAFWCNPISGHATLYWYQQILGQGPKLLIQFQNNGVVDDSQLPKDRFSAERLKGVDSTLKIQPAKLEDSAVYLCASSSMIAGGNEQFFGPGTRLTVL.